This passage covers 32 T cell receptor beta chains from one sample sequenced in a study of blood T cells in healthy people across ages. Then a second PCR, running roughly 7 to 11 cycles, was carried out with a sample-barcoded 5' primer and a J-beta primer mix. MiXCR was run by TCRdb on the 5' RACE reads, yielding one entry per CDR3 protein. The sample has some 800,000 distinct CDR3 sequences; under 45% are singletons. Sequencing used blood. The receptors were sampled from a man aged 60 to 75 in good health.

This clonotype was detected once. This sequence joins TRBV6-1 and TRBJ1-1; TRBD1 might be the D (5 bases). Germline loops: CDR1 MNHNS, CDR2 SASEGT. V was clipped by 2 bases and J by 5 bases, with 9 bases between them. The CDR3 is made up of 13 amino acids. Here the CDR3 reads CASSEQGRTEAFF. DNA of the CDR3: TGTGCCAGCAGTGAACAGGGACGGACTGAAGCTTTCTTT.

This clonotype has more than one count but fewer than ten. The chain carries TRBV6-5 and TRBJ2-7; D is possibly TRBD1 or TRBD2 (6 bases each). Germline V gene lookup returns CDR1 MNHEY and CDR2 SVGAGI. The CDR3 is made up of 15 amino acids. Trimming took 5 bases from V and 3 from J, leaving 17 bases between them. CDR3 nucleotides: TGTGCCAGCAGTCTGCGGGACACGTCTAACTACGAGCAGTACTTC. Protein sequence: CASSLRDTSNYEQYF.

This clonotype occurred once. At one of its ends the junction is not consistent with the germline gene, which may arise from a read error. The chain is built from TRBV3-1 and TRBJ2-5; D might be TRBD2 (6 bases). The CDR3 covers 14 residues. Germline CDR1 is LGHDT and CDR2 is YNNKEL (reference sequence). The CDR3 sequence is CASSHRTNQETRYF. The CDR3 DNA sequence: TGTGCCAGCAGCCACCGGACTAACCAAGAGACCCGGTACTTC.

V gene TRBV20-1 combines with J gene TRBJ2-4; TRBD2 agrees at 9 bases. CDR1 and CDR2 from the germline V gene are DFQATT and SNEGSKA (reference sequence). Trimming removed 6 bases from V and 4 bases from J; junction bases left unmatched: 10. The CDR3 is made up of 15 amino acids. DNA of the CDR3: TGCAGTGCCAACACACGAGCGGGGGGAAAAAACATTCAGTACTTC. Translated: CSANTRAGGKNIQYF.

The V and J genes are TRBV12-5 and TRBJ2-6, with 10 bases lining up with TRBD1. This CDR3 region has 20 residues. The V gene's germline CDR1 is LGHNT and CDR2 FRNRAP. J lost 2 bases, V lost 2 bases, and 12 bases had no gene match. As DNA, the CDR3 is TGTGCTAGTGGTTTGTCCCACCCGGGACAGGGGACTACTGGGGCCAACGTCCTGACTTTC. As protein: CASGLSHPGQGTTGANVLTF.

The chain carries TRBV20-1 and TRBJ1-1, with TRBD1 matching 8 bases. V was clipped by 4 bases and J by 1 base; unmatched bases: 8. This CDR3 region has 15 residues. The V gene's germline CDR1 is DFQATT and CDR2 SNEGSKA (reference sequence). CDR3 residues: CSATVLGTGNTEAFF. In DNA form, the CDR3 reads TGCAGTGCTACAGTTCTCGGGACAGGGAACACTGAAGCTTTCTTT.

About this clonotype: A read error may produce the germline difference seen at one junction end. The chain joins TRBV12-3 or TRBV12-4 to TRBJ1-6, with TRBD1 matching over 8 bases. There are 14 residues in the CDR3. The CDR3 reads CASSITGGQSPPHF. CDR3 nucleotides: TGTGCCAGCAGTATTACAGGGGGACAATCACCCCCCCACTTT.

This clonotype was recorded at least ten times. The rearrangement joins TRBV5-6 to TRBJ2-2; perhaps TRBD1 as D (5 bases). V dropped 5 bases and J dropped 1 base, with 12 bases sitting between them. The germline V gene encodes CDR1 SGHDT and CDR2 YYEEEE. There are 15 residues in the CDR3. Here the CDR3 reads CASRQGQMNTGELFF. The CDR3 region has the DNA TGTGCCAGCAGACAAGGACAAATGAACACCGGGGAGCTGTTTTTT.

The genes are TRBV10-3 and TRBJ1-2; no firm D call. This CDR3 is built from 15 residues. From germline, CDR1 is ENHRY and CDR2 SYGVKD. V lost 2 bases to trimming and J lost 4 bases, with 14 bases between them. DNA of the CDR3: TGTGCCATCAGTGAGGGATGGCAGGCTACCTATGGCTACACCTTC. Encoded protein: CAISEGWQATYGYTF.

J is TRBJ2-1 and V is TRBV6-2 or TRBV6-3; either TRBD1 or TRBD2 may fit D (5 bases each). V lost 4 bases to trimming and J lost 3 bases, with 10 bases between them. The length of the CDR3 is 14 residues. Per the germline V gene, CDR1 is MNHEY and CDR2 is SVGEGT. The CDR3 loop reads CASSLGDLYNEQFF. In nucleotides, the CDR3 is TGTGCCAGCAGTTTGGGGGACCTCTACAATGAGCAGTTCTTC.

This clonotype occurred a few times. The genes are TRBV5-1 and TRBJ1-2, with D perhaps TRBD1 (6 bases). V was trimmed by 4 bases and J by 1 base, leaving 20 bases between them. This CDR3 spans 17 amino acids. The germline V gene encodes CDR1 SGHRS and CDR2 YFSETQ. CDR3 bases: TGCGCCAGCAGCAATGGACCCCCCCCACAGGGTAACTATGGCTACACCTTC. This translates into CASSNGPPPQGNYGYTF.

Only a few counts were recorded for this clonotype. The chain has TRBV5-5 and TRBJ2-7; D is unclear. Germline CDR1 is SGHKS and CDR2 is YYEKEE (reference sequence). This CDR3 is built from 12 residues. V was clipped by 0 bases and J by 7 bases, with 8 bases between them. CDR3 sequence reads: CASSLEKAEQYF. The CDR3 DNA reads TGTGCCAGCAGCTTGGAGAAGGCTGAGCAGTACTTC. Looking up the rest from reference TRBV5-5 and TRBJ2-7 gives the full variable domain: DAGVTQSPTHLIKTRGQQVTLRCSPISGHKSVSWYQQVLGQGPQFIFQYYEKEERGRGNFPDRFSARQFPNYSSELNVNALLLGDSALYLCASSLEKAEQYFGPGTRLTVT.

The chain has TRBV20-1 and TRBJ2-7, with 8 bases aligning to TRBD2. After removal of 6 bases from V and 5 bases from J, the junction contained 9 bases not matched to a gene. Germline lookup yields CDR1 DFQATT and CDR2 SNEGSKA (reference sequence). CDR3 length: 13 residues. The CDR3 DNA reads TGCAGTGCCCCGAAAGCGGGGGTCCACGAGCAGTACTTC. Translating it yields CSAPKAGVHEQYF.

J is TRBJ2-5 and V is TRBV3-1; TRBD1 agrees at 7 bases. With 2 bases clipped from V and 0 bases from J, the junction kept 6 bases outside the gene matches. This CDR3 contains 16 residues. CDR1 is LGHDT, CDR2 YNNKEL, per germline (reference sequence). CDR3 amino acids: CASSQQTGMYQETQYF. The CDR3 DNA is TGTGCCAGCAGCCAACAGACAGGGATGTACCAAGAGACCCAGTACTTC.

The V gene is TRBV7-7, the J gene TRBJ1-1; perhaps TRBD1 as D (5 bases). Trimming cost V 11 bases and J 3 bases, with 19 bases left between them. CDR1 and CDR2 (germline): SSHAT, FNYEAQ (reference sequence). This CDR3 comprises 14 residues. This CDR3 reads CARQLRAGDTEAFF. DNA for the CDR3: TGTGCCCGGCAATTAAGAGCGGGGGACACTGAAGCTTTCTTT.

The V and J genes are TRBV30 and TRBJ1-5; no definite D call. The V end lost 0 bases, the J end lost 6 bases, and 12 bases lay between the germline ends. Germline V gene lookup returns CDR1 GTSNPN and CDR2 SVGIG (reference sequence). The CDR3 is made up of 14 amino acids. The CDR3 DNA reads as TGTGCCTGGAGTGTAAAGATTTCTATTCAGCCCCAGCATTTT. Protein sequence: CAWSVKISIQPQHF.

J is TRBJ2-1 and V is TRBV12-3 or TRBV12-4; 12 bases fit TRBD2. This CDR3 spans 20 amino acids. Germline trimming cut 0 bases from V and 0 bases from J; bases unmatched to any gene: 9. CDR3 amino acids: CASSLALLAGGSSSYNEQFF. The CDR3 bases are TGTGCCAGCAGTTTAGCGTTACTAGCGGGGGGCTCCAGCTCCTACAATGAGCAGTTCTTC.

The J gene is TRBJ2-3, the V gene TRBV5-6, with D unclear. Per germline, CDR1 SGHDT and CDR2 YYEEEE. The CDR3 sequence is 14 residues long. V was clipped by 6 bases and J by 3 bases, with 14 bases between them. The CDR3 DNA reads TGTGCCAGCAAAGGGCTGGGGAAGACAGATACGCAGTATTTT. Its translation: CASKGLGKTDTQYF.

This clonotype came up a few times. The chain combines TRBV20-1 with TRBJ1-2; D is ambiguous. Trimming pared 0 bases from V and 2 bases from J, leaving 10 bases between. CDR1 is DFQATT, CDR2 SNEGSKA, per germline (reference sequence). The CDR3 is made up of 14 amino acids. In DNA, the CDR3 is TGCAGTGCTAGAGATGCGGGCATCAACTATGGCTACACCTTC. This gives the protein CSARDAGINYGYTF.

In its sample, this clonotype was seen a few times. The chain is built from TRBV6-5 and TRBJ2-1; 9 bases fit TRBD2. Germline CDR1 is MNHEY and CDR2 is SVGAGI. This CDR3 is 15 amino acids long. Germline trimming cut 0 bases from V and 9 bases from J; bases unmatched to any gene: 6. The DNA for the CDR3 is TGTGCCAGCAGTTACTCGAAGGGACTAGCTGGTGAGCAGTTCTTC. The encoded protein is CASSYSKGLAGEQFF.

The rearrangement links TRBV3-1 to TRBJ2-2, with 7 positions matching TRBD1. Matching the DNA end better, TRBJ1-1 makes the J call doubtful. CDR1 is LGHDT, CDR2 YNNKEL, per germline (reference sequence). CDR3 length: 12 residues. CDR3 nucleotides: TGTGCCAGCAGCCCCACAGGGGAGGGAGCTTTCTTT. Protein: CASSPTGEGAFF.

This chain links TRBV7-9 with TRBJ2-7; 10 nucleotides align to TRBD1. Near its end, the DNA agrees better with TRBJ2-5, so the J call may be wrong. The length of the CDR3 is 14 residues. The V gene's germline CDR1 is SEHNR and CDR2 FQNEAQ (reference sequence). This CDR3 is CASSLGQGGKTQYF. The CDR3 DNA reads TGTGCCAGCAGCCTCGGACAGGGGGGGAAGACCCAGTACTTC.

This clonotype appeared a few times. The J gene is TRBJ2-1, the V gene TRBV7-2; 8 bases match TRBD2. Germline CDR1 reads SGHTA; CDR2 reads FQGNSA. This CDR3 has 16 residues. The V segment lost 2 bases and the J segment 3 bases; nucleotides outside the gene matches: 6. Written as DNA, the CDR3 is TGTGCCAGCAGCTTAAAAGCGGGGGCTCTCTACAATGAGCAGTTCTTC. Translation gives CASSLKAGALYNEQFF.

CDR3 residues: CSARIAGSPRGPTEAFF. The CDR3 region has the DNA TGCAGTGCTAGAATCGCGGGCTCGCCCAGGGGGCCAACTGAAGCTTTCTTT. This sequence joins TRBV20-1 and TRBJ1-1, with 8 bases identical to TRBD1. J was trimmed by 5 bases and V by 2 bases; bases with no gene match: 16. The CDR3 totals 17 residues. The V gene's germline CDR1 is DFQATT and CDR2 SNEGSKA (reference sequence).

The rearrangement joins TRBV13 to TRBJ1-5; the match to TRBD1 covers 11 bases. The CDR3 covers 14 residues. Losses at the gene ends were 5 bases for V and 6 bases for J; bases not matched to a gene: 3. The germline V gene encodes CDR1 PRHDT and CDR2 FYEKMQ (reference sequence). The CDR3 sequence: CASSHGTGGQPQHF. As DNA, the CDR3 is TGTGCCAGCAGCCACGGGACAGGGGGTCAGCCCCAGCATTTT.

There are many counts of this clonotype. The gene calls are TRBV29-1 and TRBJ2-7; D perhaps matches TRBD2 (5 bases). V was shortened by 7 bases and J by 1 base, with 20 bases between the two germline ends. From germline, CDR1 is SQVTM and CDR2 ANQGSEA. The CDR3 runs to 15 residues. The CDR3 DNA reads TGCAGCGCCAGCGGCGTCAAATGGGGTTCCTACGAGCAGTACTTC. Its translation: CSASGVKWGSYEQYF.

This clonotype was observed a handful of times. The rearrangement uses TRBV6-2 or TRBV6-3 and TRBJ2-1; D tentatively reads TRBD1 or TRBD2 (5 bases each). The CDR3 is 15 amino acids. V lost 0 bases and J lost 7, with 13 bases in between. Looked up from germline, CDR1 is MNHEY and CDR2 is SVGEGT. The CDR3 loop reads CASSYSGPWGNEQFF. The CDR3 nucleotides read TGTGCCAGCAGTTACTCAGGACCCTGGGGGAATGAGCAGTTCTTC.

The CDR3 region is CASSVKGGNTDTQYF. Written as DNA, the CDR3 is TGTGCCAGCAGCGTTAAAGGCGGGAACACAGATACGCAGTATTTT. The J gene is TRBJ2-3, the V gene TRBV13, with D possibly being TRBD2 (6 bases). V gave up 5 bases and J gave up 2 bases, with 14 bases separating them. Germline V gives CDR1 PRHDT, CDR2 FYEKMQ (reference sequence). CDR3 length equals 15 residues.

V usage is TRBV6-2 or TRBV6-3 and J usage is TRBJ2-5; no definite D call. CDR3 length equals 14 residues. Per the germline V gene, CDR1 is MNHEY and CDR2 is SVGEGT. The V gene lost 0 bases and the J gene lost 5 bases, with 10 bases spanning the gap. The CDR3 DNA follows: TGTGCCAGCAGTTACTCGATGTTATTGGAGACCCAGTACTTC. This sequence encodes CASSYSMLLETQYF.

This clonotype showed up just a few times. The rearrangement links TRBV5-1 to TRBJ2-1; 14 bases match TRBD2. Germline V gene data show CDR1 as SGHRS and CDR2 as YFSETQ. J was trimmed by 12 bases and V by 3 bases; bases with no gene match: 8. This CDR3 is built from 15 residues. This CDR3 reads CASSSTSGGALAQFF. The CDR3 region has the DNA TGCGCCAGCAGCTCGACTAGCGGGGGGGCCTTGGCGCAGTTCTTC. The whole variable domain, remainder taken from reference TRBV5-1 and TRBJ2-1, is KAGVTQTPRYLIKTRGQQVTLSCSPISGHRSVSWYQQTPGQGLQFLFEYFSETQRNKGNFPGRFSGRQFSNSRSEMNVSTLELGDSALYLCASSSTSGGALAQFFGPGTRLTVL.

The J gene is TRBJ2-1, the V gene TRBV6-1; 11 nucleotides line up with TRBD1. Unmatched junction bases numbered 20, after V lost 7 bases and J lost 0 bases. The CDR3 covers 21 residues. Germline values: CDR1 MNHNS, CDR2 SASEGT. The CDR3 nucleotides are TGTGCCAGCATCCCGGGACAGGGGGGGAATCCGTGGCGCGGCTCCTACAATGAGCAGTTCTTC. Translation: CASIPGQGGNPWRGSYNEQFF.

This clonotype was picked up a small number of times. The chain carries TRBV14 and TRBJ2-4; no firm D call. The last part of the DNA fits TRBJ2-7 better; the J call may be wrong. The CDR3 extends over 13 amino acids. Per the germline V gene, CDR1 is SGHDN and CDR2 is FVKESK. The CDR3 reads CASSQEGSGEQYF. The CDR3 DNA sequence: TGTGCCAGCAGCCAAGAGGGGTCGGGCGAGCAGTACTTC.